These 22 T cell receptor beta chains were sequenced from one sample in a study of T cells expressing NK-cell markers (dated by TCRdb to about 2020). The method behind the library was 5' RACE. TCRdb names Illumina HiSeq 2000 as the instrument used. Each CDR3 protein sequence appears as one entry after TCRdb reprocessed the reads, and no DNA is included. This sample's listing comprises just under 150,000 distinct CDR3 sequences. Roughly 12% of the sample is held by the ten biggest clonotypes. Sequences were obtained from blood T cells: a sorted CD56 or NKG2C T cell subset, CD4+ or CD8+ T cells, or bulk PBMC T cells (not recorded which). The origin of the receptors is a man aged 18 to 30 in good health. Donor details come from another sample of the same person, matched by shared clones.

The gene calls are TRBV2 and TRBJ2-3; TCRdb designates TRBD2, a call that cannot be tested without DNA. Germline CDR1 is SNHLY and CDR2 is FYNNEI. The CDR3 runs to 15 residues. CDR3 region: CASRATSGSTDTQYF.

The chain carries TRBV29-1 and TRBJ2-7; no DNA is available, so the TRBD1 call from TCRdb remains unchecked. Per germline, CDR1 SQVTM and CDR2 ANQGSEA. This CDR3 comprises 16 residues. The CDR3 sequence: CSVTGTGEWHPYEQYF.

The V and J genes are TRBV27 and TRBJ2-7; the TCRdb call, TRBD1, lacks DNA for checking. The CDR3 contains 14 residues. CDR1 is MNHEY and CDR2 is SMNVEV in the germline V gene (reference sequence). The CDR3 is CASRMTGTGWEQYF.

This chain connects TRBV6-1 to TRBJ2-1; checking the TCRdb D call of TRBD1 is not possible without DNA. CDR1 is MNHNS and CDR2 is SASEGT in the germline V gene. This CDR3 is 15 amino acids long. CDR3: CASSTGEDNYNEQFF.

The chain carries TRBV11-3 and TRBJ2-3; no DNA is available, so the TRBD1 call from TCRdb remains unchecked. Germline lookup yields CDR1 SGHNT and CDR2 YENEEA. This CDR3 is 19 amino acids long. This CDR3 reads CASSLVGVGTGDGTDTQYF.

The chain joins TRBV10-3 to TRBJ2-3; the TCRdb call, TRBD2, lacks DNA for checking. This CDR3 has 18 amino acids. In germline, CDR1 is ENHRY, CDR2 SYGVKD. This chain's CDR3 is CAISESFATSGSTDTQYF.

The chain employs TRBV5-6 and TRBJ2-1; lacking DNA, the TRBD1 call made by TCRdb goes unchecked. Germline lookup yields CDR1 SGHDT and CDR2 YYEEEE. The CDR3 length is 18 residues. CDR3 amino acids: CASSQSPYKYTGDNEQFF.

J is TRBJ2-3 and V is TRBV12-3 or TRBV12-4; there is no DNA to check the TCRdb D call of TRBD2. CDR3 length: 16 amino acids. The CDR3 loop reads CASSPGAGEVPDTQYF.

The CDR3 is CASYQGRGTEAFF. V gene TRBV19 combines with J gene TRBJ1-1; TCRdb's D call of TRBD1 is untestable without DNA. The germline V gene has CDR1 LNHDA and CDR2 SQIVND (reference sequence). This CDR3 contains 13 residues.

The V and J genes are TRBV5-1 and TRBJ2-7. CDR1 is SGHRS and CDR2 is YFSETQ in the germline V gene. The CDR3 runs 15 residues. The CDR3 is CASSFTGSNVYEQYF.

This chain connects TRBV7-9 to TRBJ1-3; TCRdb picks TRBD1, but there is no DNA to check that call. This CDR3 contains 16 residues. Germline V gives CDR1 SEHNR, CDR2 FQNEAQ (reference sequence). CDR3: CASSTSDRASGNTIYF.

CDR3: CASSPGLGTDTQYF. The chain carries TRBV6-1 and TRBJ2-3; TCRdb designates TRBD2, a call that cannot be tested without DNA. CDR3 size: 14 residues. Germline CDR1 is MNHNS and CDR2 is SASEGT.

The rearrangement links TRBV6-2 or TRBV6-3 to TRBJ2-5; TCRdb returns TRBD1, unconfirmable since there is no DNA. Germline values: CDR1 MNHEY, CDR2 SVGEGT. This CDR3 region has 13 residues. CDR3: CASSYKGQETQYF.

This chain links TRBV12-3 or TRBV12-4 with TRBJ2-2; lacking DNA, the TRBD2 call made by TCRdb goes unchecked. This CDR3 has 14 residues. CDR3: CAVEGYLGTGELFF.

CDR3 loop: CASSLYTGDTEAFF. This chain joins TRBV18 and TRBJ1-1; the TCRdb call, TRBD1, lacks DNA for checking. The germline V gene has CDR1 KGHSH and CDR2 LQKENI. This CDR3 comprises 14 residues. The full variable domain, completed using reference TRBV18 and TRBJ1-1, is NAGVMQNPRHLVRRRGQEARLRCSPMKGHSHVYWYRQLPEEGLKFMVYLQKENIIDESGMPKERFSAEFPKEGPSILRIQQVVRGDSAAYFCASSLYTGDTEAFFGQGTRLTVV.

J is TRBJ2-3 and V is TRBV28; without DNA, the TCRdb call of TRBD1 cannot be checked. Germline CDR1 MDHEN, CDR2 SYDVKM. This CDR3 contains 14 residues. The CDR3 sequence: CASSITGDGDTQYF.

CDR3 region: CSARSARGVYNEQFF. The chain links TRBV20-1 to TRBJ2-1. CDR1 is DFQATT and CDR2 is SNEGSKA in the germline V gene (reference sequence). CDR3 length equals 15 residues.

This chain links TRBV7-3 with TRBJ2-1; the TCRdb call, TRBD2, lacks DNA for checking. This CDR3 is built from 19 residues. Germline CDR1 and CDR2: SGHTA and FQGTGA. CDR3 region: CASSLIAGGPPSSYNEQFF.

The CDR3 reads CASSFETTRTDTQYF. This chain connects TRBV5-4 to TRBJ2-3. The CDR3 has 15 amino acids. CDR1 is SGHNT and CDR2 is YYREEE in the germline V gene (reference sequence). The complete variable domain, with remaining parts taken from reference TRBV5-4 and TRBJ2-3, reads ETGVTQSPTHLIKTRGQQVTLRCSSQSGHNTVSWYQQALGQGPQFIFQYYREEENGRGNFPPRFSGLQFPNYSSELNVNALELDDSALYLCASSFETTRTDTQYFGPGTRLTVL.

CDR3 sequence: CASSQALRGTEAFF. The V call is TRBV4-1, the J call TRBJ1-1. Germline lookup yields CDR1 MGHRA and CDR2 YSYEKL. The CDR3 spans 14 residues.

The CDR3 protein is CASKTSGKRTDAQYF. This rearrangement joins TRBV28 to TRBJ2-3; the D call from TCRdb, TRBD2, cannot be confirmed without DNA. This CDR3 spans 15 amino acids. In germline, CDR1 is MDHEN, CDR2 SYDVKM.

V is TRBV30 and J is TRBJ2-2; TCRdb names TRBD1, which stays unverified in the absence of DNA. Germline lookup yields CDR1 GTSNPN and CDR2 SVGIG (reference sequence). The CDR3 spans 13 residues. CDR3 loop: CAWDPGRAGELFF. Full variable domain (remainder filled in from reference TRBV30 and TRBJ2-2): SQTIHQWPATLVQPVGSPLSLECTVEGTSNPNLYWYRQAAGRGLQLLFYSVGIGQISSEVPQNLSASRPQDRQFILSSKKLLLSDSGFYLCAWDPGRAGELFFGEGSRLTVL.